Presented here are 12 T cell receptor beta chains from one specimen sequenced in a study of glioma-infiltrating T cells. Amplification of TCR alpha and beta CDR3 regions from RNA used iRepertoire nested multiplex PCR. MiXCR, run by TCRdb on the multiplex PCR reads, gives a single entry per CDR3 protein. The sample holds 90,000 to 100,000 distinct CDR3 sequences, roughly 39% seen once. Sequenced material: glioma tissue, nonneoplastic brain tissue, or PBMCs (not recorded which). The source is a human donor with low-grade glioma or glioblastoma, undergoing nonglioma brain surgery, or in good health (not recorded which).

The V gene is TRBV5-1, the J gene TRBJ2-1; maybe TRBD1 (6 bases). The CDR3 has 13 residues. V dropped 4 bases and J dropped 8 bases, with 13 bases sitting between them. The V gene's germline CDR1 is SGHRS and CDR2 YFSETQ. CDR3 amino acids: CASSTQGTYEQFF. The CDR3 DNA sequence: TGCGCCAGCAGCACTCAGGGGACCTATGAGCAGTTCTTC.

The sample holds many counts of this clonotype. The chain combines TRBV20-1 with TRBJ1-2; tentative D call: TRBD1 (6 bases). CDR1 is DFQATT and CDR2 is SNEGSKA in the germline V gene (reference sequence). This CDR3 has 12 residues. Trimming shortened V by 4 bases and J by 5 bases, and 11 bases separated the two germline ends. The chain's CDR3 is CSANRQGYGYTF. CDR3 bases: TGCAGTGCTAATCGCCAGGGGTATGGCTACACCTTC.

V is TRBV28 and J is TRBJ2-3; 10 nucleotides agree with TRBD1. The J call could be wrong; TRBJ2-7 is a better fit for the DNA end. This CDR3 region has 15 residues. Germline assignment: CDR1 MDHEN and CDR2 SYDVKM. CDR3 protein: CASSSRGQGSHEQYF. CDR3 in DNA: TGTGCCAGCAGCTCCAGGGGACAGGGGTCACACGAGCAGTACTTC.

This clonotype was observed many times. The rearrangement links TRBV2 to TRBJ1-4; 11 bases fit TRBD1. The ends lost 7 bases at V and 4 bases at J; junction bases unmatched: 14. The germline gives CDR1 SNHLY, CDR2 FYNNEI. The CDR3 runs 18 residues. The CDR3 DNA sequence: TGTGCCAGCATTCTCGGACAGGGGGCGTTTCTCAATAATGAAAAACTGTTTTTT. Protein sequence: CASILGQGAFLNNEKLFF. Looking up the rest from reference TRBV2 and TRBJ1-4 gives the full variable domain: EPEVTQTPSHQVTQMGQEVILRCVPISNHLYFYWYRQILGQKVEFLVSFYNNEISEKSEIFDDQFSVERPDGSNFTLKIRSTKLEDSAMYFCASILGQGAFLNNEKLFFGSGTQLSVL.

V and J are TRBV14 and TRBJ2-3; TRBD2 is a possible D gene (6 bases). CDR1 and CDR2 (germline): SGHDN, FVKESK. V gave up 7 bases and J gave up 1 base, with 21 bases separating them. This CDR3 is built from 17 residues. DNA for the CDR3: TGTGCCAGCATCCTTCTAGTGGGAGGAACGGGCACAGATACGCAGTATTTT. Amino acid sequence: CASILLVGGTGTDTQYF.

In its sample, this clonotype was seen many times. Since the CDR3 does not end with the conserved phenylalanine or tryptophan, this likely comes from a read error. Because the CDR3's place on the DNA is in doubt, the DNA is left out and the CDR3 is given as listed by TCRdb. This chain links TRBV6-1 with TRBJ2-4; the D call of TRBD1 is as the table states it, not checked on the DNA. The CDR3 sequence runs 11 residues, both termini included. The germline V gene encodes CDR1 MNHNS and CDR2 SASEGT. CDR3 protein: CASSEGQGVST.

Many counts were recorded for this clonotype. The chain recombines TRBV12-3 or TRBV12-4 with TRBJ2-3; maybe TRBD2 (6 bases). Between the trimmed V and J ends, which lost 8 bases and 2 bases, there was a span of 17 bases. The CDR3 consists of 15 residues. CDR3 amino acids: CASQAREKVTDTQYF. Written as DNA, the CDR3 is TGTGCCAGCCAAGCACGGGAGAAGGTCACAGATACGCAGTATTTT.

A remark on this clonotype: A read error may produce the germline difference seen at one junction end. CDR3 nucleotide sequence: TGTGCCGGCAGCCCTCCTGGCCTGTCGCGGGTGGCAAATGAGCAGTTCTTC. Translated, it gives CAGSPPGLSRVANEQFF. V gene TRBV27 combines with J gene TRBJ2-1; tentative D call: TRBD2 (5 bases). The length of the CDR3 is 17 residues. Germline V lookup: CDR1 MNHEY, CDR2 SMNVEV (reference sequence).

To note about this clonotype: A much larger clone is a single base away; this may be a read error. The gene calls are TRBV12-5 and TRBJ2-3; maybe TRBD2 (5 bases). This CDR3 has 13 residues. Per the germline V gene, CDR1 is LGHNT and CDR2 is FRNRAP. The CDR3 loop reads CTSGTRVSDTQYF. The CDR3 region has the DNA TGTACTAGTGGTACCCGGGTTTCGGATACGCAGTATTTT.

Turning to this clonotype: A clone one base away is much larger, so this may be a read error. Because it lacks the conserved phenylalanine or tryptophan at the end, this CDR3 is likely a read error. The chain uses TRBV7-9 and TRBJ2-6, with D uncertain. The V end was cut by 3 bases, the J end by 0 bases, with 9 bases between. The CDR3 has 16 residues. CDR1 and CDR2 from the germline V gene are SEHNR and FQNEAQ (reference sequence). CDR3 coding DNA: TGTGCCAGCAGCTTGTACAGAGACTCTGGGGCCAACGTCCTGACTCTC. Translation gives CASSLYRDSGANVLTL.

This clonotype was recorded many times. The V and J genes are TRBV18 and TRBJ2-7; 7 bases map to TRBD1. The CDR3 covers 14 residues. CDR1 is KGHSH, CDR2 LQKENI, per germline. V trimming: 5 bases; J trimming: 0 bases; junction bases outside the gene matches: 4. CDR3 bases: TGTGCCAGCTCAACGGACAGGAGCTCCTACGAGCAGTACTTC. Translation: CASSTDRSSYEQYF.

About this clonotype itself: Since a much larger clone is just one base distant, this may be a read error. The CDR3 does not close with the conserved phenylalanine or tryptophan, likely indicating a read error. This chain connects TRBV27 to TRBJ2-1; D uncertain. CDR3 size: 14 residues. Germline values: CDR1 MNHEY, CDR2 SMNVEV (reference sequence). Trimming removed 0 bases at V and 4 bases at J, with 7 bases between. The CDR3 is CASSLSGYYNEQFL. The CDR3 DNA reads as TGTGCCAGCAGTTTATCTGGCTATTACAATGAGCAGTTCCTC.